This T cell receptor beta chain was captured in a study of OX40 agonist ivuxolimab in advanced cancers. Describing the broader study: Ivuxolimab was a fully human IgG2 agonistic monoclonal antibody targeting the costimulatory receptor OX40 (CD134). Intravenous ivuxolimab was administered to patients every 2 weeks at six dose levels: 0.01, 0.1, 0.3, 1.5, 3 and 10 mg/kg. Of the roughly 54 patients in dose escalation, 19 had hepatocellular carcinoma, some 15 had melanoma, 9 had renal cell carcinoma and 9 had head and neck cancer. In the dose-escalation cohort, 65% to 90% of patients were male, and the mean age was around 60 years, with a range of 23 to 79. Patients were allowed to have had prior anti-PD-1, anti-PD-L1 or anti-CTLA-4 therapy, and more than 35% of the dose-escalation patients had been treated with checkpoint inhibitors. Partial responses occurred in three dose-escalation patients: two with cutaneous melanoma and one with hepatocellular carcinoma. Peripheral TCRbeta sequencing was intended to test whether TCR sequence diversity was altered and clonal T-cell expansion was caused by ivuxolimab. The paper describes the monotherapy dose-escalation part (N of about 54 patients) of the phase I trial of ivuxolimab.

General conclusions and limits of the study: After ivuxolimab, CD8+ T cells had more expanded clones than CD4+ T cells on average. At doses of 0.1 to 3.0 mg/kg, clonal expansion of both CD4+ and CD8+ blood T cells was observed from baseline to week 6. Low levels of normalized T-cell clonal expansion were also seen in some patients who did not respond. Antigen specificity was not determined for the clonally expanded peripheral T cells. In partial responders in the 0.1-3.0 mg/kg groups, normalized peripheral clonal expansion was found to be among the lowest, especially among CD8+ T cells.

Patients with autoimmune disease history or receiving systemic immunosuppression were excluded from the trial. Peripheral blood for TCR sequencing was drawn from every dose cohort at baseline, at cycle 4 day 1 and at cycle 7 day 1. Samples were obtained from an open-label, multicenter, first-in-human phase I dose-escalation trial of ivuxolimab. Adults with locally advanced or metastatic melanoma, renal cell carcinoma, hepatocellular carcinoma or head and neck squamous cell carcinoma were enrolled in the trial. Before TCR sequencing, CD4+ and CD8+ T cells were separately sorted from peripheral blood. For sequencing of the TCRbeta CDR3 region, genomic DNA was extracted from the sorted cells. The immunoSEQ Assay was used for sequencing of TCRbeta CDR3 regions. TCRdb retrieved this table from immuneACCESS and kept in-frame rearrangements only. Not all clones are present; in checked studies, unresolved V genes account for under half, and no reason is known for the remainder. For this sample there are tens of thousands of clones; 88% appear just once. The ten largest clones represent 0.67% of the sample.

According to the germline V gene (reference sequence), CDR1 reads LNHDA and CDR2 reads SQIVND. The CDR3 contains 15 residues, cysteine and phenylalanine counted. CDR3 DNA is the only sequence kept; it has 45 bases, read in frame from the first base. Germline trimming amounts to 7 bases on V and 5 bases on J, with 13 as the count of junction bases outside the gene matches. A single count supports this clone. The specificity of this receptor is unknown. No qualities accompany the bases; no much larger clone lies one base away. Material: CD4+ or CD8+ T cells sorted from blood, obtained in a trial of the OX40 agonist ivuxolimab. The rearrangement combines TRBV19 with TRBJ1-1, with 7 bases aligning to TRBD1. The clonotype comes from an adult with an advanced solid tumor such as melanoma, head and neck, liver or kidney cancer. Here the CDR3 is given as CASIGRPAGGTEAFF. The DNA is as follows: TGTGCCAGTATCGGAAGGCCCGCAGGGGGGACTGAAGCTTTCTTT.